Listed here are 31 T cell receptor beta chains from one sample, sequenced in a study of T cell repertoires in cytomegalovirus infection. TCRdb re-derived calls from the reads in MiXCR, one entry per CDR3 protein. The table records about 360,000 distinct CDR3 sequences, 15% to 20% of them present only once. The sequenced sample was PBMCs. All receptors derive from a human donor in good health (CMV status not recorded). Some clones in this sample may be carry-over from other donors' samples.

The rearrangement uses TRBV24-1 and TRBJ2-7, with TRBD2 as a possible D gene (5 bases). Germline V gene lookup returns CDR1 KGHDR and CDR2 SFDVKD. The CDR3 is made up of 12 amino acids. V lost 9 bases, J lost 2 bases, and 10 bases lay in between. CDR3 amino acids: CATPGITYEQYF. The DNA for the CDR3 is TGTGCCACCCCCGGGATCACCTACGAGCAGTACTTC.

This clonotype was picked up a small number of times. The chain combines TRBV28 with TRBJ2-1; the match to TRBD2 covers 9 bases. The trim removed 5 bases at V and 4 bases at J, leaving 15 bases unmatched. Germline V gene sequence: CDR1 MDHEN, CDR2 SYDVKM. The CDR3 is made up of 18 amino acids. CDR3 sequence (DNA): TGTGCCAGCAGTCCCCTGGGACTAGCCCCAACAAGATACAATGAGCAGTTCTTC. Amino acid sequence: CASSPLGLAPTRYNEQFF. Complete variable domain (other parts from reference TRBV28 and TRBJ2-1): DVKVTQSSRYLVKRTGEKVFLECVQDMDHENMFWYRQDPGLGLRLIYFSYDVKMKEKGDIPEGYSVSREKKERFSLILESASTNQTSMYLCASSPLGLAPTRYNEQFFGPGTRLTVL.

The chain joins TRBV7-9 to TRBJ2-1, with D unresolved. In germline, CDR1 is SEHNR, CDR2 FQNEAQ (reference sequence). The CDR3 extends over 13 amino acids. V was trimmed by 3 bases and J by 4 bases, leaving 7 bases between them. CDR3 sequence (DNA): TGTGCCAGCAGCTTGTCACATTACAATGAGCAGTTCTTC. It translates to CASSLSHYNEQFF.

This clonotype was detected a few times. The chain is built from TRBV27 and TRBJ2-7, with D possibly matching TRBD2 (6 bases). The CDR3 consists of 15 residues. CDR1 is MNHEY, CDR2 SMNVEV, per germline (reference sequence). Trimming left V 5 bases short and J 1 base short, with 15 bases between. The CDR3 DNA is TGTGCCAGCAGTCCGCGACTAGTTCCTTCCTACGAGCAGTACTTC. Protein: CASSPRLVPSYEQYF.

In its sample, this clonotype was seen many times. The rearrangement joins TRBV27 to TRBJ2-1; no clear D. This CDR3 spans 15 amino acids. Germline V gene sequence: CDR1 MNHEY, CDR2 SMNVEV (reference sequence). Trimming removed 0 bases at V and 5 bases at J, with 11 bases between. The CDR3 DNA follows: TGTGCCAGCAGTTTATCATACATCGCGGACAATGAGCAGTTCTTC. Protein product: CASSLSYIADNEQFF.

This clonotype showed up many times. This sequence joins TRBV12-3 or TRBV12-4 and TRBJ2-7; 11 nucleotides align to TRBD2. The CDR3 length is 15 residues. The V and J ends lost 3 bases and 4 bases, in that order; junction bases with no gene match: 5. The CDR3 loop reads CASSLATSGRYEQYF. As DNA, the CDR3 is TGTGCCAGCAGTTTGGCCACTAGCGGGAGATACGAGCAGTACTTC.

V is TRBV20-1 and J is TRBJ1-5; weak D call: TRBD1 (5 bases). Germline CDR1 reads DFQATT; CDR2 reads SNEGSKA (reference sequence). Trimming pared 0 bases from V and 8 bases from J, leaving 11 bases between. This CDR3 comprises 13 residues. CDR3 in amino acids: CSARDPGLEPQHF. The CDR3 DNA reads TGCAGTGCTAGAGATCCAGGGCTGGAGCCCCAGCATTTT.

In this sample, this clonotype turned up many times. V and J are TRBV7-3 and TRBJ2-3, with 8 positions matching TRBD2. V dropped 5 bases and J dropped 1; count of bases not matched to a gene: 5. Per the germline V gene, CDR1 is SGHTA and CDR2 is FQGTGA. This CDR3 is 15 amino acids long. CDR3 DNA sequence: TGTGCCAGCAGCCGAGCGGGGGAGGGCACAGATACGCAGTATTTT. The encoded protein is CASSRAGEGTDTQYF.

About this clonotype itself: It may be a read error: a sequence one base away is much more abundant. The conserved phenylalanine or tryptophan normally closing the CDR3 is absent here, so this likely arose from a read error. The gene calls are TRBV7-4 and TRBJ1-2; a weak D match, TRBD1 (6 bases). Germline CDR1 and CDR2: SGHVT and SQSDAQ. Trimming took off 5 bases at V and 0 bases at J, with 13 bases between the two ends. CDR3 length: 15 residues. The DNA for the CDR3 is TGTGCCAGCAGCCCTGGGACACCAGCTAACTATGGCTACACCTTA. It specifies CASSPGTPANYGYTL.

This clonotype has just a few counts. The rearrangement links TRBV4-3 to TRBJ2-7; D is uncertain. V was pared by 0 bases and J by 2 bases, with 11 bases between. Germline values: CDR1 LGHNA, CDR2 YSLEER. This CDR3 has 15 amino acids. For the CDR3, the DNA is TGCGCCAGCAGCCAAGATCGAAGCGCCCCCTACGAGCAGTACTTC. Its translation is CASSQDRSAPYEQYF.

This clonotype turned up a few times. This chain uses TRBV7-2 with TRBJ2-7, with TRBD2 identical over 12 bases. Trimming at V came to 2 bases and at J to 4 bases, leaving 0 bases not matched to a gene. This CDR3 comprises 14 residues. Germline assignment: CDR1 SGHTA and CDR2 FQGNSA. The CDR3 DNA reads TGTGCCAGCAGCTTACTAGCGGGAGGGTACGAGCAGTACGTC. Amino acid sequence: CASSLLAGGYEQYV.

CDR3 nucleotides: TGCAGCGTTTCTGGATCGAGCTCCTACAATGAGCAGTTCTTC. It is translated as CSVSGSSSYNEQFF. The J gene is TRBJ2-1, the V gene TRBV29-1; the D is unclear. Per germline, CDR1 SQVTM and CDR2 ANQGSEA. This CDR3 is built from 14 residues. Trimming shortened V by 5 bases and J by 0 bases, and 11 bases separated the two germline ends.

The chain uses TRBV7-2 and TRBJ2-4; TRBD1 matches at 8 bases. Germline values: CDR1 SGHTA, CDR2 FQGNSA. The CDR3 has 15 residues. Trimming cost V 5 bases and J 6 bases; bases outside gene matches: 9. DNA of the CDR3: TGTGCCAGCAGCCCAAGGGCAGGGGGCACAAACATTCAGTACTTC. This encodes CASSPRAGGTNIQYF. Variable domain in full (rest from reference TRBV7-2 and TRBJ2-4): GAGVSQSPSNKVTEKGKDVELRCDPISGHTALYWYRQSLGQGLEFLIYFQGNSAPDKSGLPSDRFSAERTGGSVSTLTIQRTQQEDSAVYLCASSPRAGGTNIQYFGAGTRLSVL.

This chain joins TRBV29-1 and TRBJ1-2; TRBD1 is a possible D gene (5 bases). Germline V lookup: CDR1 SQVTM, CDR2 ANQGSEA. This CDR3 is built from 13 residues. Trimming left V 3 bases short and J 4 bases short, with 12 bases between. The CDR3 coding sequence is TGCAGCGTTGATGGCGGGGACCGCTATGGCTACACCTTC. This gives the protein CSVDGGDRYGYTF. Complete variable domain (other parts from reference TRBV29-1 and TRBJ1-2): SAVISQKPSRDICQRGTSLTIQCQVDSQVTMMFWYRQQPGQSLTLIATANQGSEATYESGFVIDKFPISRPNLTFSTLTVSNMSPEDSSIYLCSVDGGDRYGYTFGSGTRLTVV.

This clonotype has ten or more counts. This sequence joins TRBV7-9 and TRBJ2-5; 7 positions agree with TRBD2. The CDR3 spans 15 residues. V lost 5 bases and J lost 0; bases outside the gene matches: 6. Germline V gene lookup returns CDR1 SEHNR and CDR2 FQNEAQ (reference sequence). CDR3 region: CASSAGVFDQETQYF. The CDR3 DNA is TGTGCCAGCAGCGCGGGAGTCTTTGACCAAGAGACCCAGTACTTC. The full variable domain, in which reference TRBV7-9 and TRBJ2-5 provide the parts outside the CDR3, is DTGVSQNPRHKITKRGQNVTFRCDPISEHNRLYWYRQTLGQGPEFLTYFQNEAQLEKSRLLSDRFSAERPKGSFSTLEIQRTEQGDSAMYLCASSAGVFDQETQYFGPGTRLLVL.

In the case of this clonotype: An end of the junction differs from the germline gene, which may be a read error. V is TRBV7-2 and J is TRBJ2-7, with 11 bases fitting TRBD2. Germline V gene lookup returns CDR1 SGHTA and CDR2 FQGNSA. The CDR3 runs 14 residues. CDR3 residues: CASSVAGGAYEQYF. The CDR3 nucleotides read TGTGCCAGCAGCGTAGCGGGGGGGGCCTACGAGCAGTACTTC.

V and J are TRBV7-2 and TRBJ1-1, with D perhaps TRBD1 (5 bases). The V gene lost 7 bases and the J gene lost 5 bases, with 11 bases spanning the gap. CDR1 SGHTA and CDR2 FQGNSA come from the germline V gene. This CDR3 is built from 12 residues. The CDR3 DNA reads TGTGCCAGCAACTCGGGGGGTACTGAAGCTTTCTTT. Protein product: CASNSGGTEAFF.

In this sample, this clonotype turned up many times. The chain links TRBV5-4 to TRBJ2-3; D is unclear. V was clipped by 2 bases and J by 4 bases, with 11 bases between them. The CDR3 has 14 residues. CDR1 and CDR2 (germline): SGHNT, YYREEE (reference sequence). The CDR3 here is CASSLGKSADTQYF. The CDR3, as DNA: TGTGCCAGCAGCTTAGGGAAAAGTGCAGATACGCAGTATTTT.

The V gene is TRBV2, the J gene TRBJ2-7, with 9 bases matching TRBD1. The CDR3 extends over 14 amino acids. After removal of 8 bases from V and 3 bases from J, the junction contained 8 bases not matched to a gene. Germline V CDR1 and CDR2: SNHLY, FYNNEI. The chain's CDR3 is CASQTGTGSYEQYF. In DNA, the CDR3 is TGTGCCAGCCAAACCGGGACAGGGAGCTACGAGCAGTACTTC. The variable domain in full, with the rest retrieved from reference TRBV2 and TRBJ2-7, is EPEVTQTPSHQVTQMGQEVILRCVPISNHLYFYWYRQILGQKVEFLVSFYNNEISEKSEIFDDQFSVERPDGSNFTLKIRSTKLEDSAMYFCASQTGTGSYEQYFGPGTRLTVT.

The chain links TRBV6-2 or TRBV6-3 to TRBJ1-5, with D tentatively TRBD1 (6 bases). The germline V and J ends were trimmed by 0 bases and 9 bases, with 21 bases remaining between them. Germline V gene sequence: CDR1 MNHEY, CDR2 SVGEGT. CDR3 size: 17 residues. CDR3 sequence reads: CASSYSKFGGSLLPQHF. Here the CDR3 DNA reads TGTGCCAGCAGTTACTCGAAGTTTGGGGGCTCTTTGTTGCCCCAGCATTTT.

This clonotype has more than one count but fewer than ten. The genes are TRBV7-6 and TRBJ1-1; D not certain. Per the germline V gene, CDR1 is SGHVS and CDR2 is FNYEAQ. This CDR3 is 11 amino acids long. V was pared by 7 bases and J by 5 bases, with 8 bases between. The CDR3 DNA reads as TGTGCCAGCACCTTTGGGACTGAAGCTTTCTTT. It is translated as CASTFGTEAFF.

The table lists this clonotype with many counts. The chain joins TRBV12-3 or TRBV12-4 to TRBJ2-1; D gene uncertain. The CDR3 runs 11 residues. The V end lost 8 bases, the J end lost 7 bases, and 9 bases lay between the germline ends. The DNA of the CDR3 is TGTGCCAGCTTTGACGGTAATGAGCAGTTCTTC. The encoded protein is CASFDGNEQFF.

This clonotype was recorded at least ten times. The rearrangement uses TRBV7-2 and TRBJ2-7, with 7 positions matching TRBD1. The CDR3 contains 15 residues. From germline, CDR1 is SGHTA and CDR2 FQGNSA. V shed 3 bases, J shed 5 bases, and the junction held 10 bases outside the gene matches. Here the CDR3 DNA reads TGTGCCAGCAGCTTTCCACAGGGGAGTCGGGACGAGCAGTACTTC. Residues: CASSFPQGSRDEQYF.

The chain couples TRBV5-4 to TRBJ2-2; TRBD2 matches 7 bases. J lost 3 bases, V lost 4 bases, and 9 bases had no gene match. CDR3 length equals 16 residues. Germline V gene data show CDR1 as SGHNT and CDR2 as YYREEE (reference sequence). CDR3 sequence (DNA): TGTGCCAGCAGCCTGCTAGCGGATTTGGACACCGGGGAGCTGTTTTTT. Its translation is CASSLLADLDTGELFF.

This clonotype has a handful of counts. CDR3 protein: CASSLDSLDQPQHF. DNA of the CDR3: TGTGCCAGTAGTCTGGACAGCCTCGATCAGCCCCAGCATTTT. V gene TRBV19 combines with J gene TRBJ1-5; TRBD1 is a possible D gene (6 bases). The CDR3 length is 14 residues. Trimming removed 5 bases at V and 5 bases at J, with 13 bases between. Germline CDR1 and CDR2: LNHDA and SQIVND (reference sequence).

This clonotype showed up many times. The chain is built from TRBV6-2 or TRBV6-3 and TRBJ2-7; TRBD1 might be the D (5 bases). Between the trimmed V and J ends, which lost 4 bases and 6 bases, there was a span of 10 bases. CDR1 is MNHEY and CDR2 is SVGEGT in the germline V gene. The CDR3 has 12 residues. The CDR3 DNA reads TGTGCCAGCAGTTCGCGACAGACCGAGCAGTACTTC. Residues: CASSSRQTEQYF.

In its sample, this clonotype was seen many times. The CDR3: CASTVRLSSEAFF. The CDR3 DNA reads as TGTGCCAGCACCGTCCGGCTCTCCTCCGAAGCTTTCTTT. The chain joins TRBV12-3 or TRBV12-4 to TRBJ1-1; D is unclear. The CDR3 is made up of 13 amino acids. V was pared by 7 bases and J by 8 bases, with 17 bases between.

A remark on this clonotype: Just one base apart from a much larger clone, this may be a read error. Here the CDR3 DNA reads TGTGCCTGCAGTTACGGACAGGCCGTCTACAATGAGCAGTTCTTC. Its protein is CACSYGQAVYNEQFF. The chain combines TRBV6-2 or TRBV6-3 with TRBJ2-1; 7 bases fit TRBD1. The CDR3 has 15 residues. Per germline, CDR1 MNHEY and CDR2 SVGEGT.

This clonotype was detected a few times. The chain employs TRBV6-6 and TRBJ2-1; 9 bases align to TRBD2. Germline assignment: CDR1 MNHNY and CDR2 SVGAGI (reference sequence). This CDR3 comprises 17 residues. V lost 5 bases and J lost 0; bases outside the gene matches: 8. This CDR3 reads CASSGPSGDPSYNEQFF. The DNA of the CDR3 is TGTGCCAGCAGTGGCCCTAGCGGGGACCCCTCCTACAATGAGCAGTTCTTC.

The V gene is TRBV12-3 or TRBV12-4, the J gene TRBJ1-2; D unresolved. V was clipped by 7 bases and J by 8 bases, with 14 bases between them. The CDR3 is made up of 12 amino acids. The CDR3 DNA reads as TGTGCCAGCACCCTTTATGGGTCGGGCTACACCTTC. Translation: CASTLYGSGYTF.

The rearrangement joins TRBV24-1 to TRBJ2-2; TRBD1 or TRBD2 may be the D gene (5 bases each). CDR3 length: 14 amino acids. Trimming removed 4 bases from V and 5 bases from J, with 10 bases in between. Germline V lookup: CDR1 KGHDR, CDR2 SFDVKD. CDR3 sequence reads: CATSDTGLTGELFF. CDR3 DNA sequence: TGTGCCACCAGTGACACGGGGCTGACCGGGGAGCTGTTTTTT.